These 27 T cell receptor beta chains were all obtained from the same sample, sequenced in a study of cytotoxic CD8 clonotypes in ibrutinib-treated CLL. Profiling relied on immunoSEQ multiplex PCR, and the TCRdb table lists in-frame clones only, not all of them. The table shows under 300,000 clones, with around 70% occurring only once. Sequenced here: PBMCs, sampled after 24 months of ibrutinib treatment. The source is a human donor with chronic lymphocytic leukemia.

The chain employs TRBV20-1 and TRBJ1-2; D gene uncertain. V shed 5 bases and J shed 3 bases, with 4 bases lying between them. Germline V gene sequence: CDR1 DFQATT, CDR2 SNEGSKA (reference sequence). The CDR3 is 10 residues long. As DNA, the CDR3 is TGCAGTGCTTGGGACTATGGCTACACCTTC. This codes for CSAWDYGYTF.

This chain uses TRBV19 with TRBJ2-1, with D perhaps TRBD1 or TRBD2 (6 bases each). Germline CDR1 and CDR2: LNHDA and SQIVND (reference sequence). The CDR3 runs to 16 residues. The V and J ends lost 7 bases and 0 bases respectively, with 16 bases between them. CDR3 bases: TGTGCCAGTACTGGAGGGGGTAGAGGCTCCTACAATGAGCAGTTCTTC. This codes for CASTGGGRGSYNEQFF.

The rearrangement joins TRBV6-6 to TRBJ2-7; 8 bases agree with TRBD2. The ends lost 7 bases at V and 4 bases at J; junction bases unmatched: 9. Germline-derived CDR1 and CDR2 are MNHNY and SVGAGI (reference sequence). This CDR3 has 14 amino acids. CDR3: CASTPRGGLYEQYF. The CDR3, as DNA: TGTGCCAGCACCCCCCGGGGGGGGCTGTACGAGCAGTACTTC.

The chain combines TRBV7-8 with TRBJ1-3, with D possibly being TRBD1 (5 bases). Trimming stripped 5 bases from V and 2 bases from J, with 10 bases between. Germline V gene data show CDR1 as SGHVS and CDR2 as FQNEAQ. This CDR3 has 14 amino acids. CDR3 nucleotides: TGTGCCAGCAGCGATGGGACTCCTGGAAACACCATATATTTT. This sequence encodes CASSDGTPGNTIYF.

The V and J genes are TRBV29-1 and TRBJ2-3; 7 positions match TRBD2. Germline V CDR1 and CDR2: SQVTM, ANQGSEA. With 3 bases clipped from V and 0 bases from J, the junction kept 6 bases outside the gene matches. CDR3 size: 15 residues. The CDR3 loop is CSVDWASGSTDTQYF. DNA of the CDR3: TGCAGCGTTGACTGGGCTAGCGGAAGCACAGATACGCAGTATTTT.

The J gene is TRBJ2-1, the V gene TRBV11-1; possibly TRBD1 for D (6 bases). Trimming removed 3 bases at V and 8 bases at J, with 17 bases between. The CDR3 sequence is 15 residues long. The germline gives CDR1 SGHAT, CDR2 FQDESV (reference sequence). The DNA of the CDR3 is TGTGCCAGCAGCTTTATGGACAGTCCAACCGATGAGCAGTTCTTC. It translates to CASSFMDSPTDEQFF.

The chain has TRBV11-3 and TRBJ2-5; tentative D call: TRBD2 (7 bases). There are 13 residues in the CDR3. Germline assignment: CDR1 SGHNT and CDR2 YENEEA. Trimming took off 11 bases at V and 4 bases at J, with 17 bases between the two ends. CDR3 coding DNA: TGTGCCCGCTGGGGGCGGGGGAGAGAGACCCAGTACTTC. Translating gives CARWGRGRETQYF.

The chain couples TRBV25-1 to TRBJ2-7; D uncertain. The CDR3 spans 13 residues. CDR1 is MGHDK and CDR2 is SYGVNS in the germline V gene. Trimming removed 6 bases from V and 7 bases from J, with 16 bases in between. The CDR3 coding sequence is TGTGCCAGCAGCGGCCCTCTTCGGTGGGAGCAGTACTTC. Protein sequence: CASSGPLRWEQYF.

J is TRBJ2-1 and V is TRBV2, with 10 bases matching TRBD2. Germline values: CDR1 SNHLY, CDR2 FYNNEI. The CDR3 runs to 13 residues. Germline trimming cut 11 bases from V and 7 bases from J; bases unmatched to any gene: 8. In DNA form, the CDR3 reads TGTGCCGGACCGGGACTAGCGTCTAATGAGCAGTTCTTC. As protein: CAGPGLASNEQFF.

The chain links TRBV19 to TRBJ1-3; no clear D. The germline V gene encodes CDR1 LNHDA and CDR2 SQIVND (reference sequence). This CDR3 has 18 residues. Trimming cost V 5 bases and J 1 base, with 21 bases left between them. The CDR3 coding sequence is TGTGCCAGTAGTTTGGGCTTTCCCACAACGCCATCTGGAAACACCATATATTTT. It specifies CASSLGFPTTPSGNTIYF.

This clone showed up just a few times. This chain joins TRBV2 and TRBJ2-7; D may be TRBD1 (5 bases). The CDR3 contains 13 residues. V lost 7 bases to trimming and J lost 1 base, with 11 bases between them. Per germline, CDR1 SNHLY and CDR2 FYNNEI. The CDR3 here is CASKAGISYEQYF. DNA of the CDR3: TGTGCCAGCAAGGCAGGGATTTCCTACGAGCAGTACTTC.

The J gene is TRBJ1-2, the V gene TRBV4-2; 7 bases match TRBD1. The CDR3 covers 15 residues. The junction had 11 bases not matched to a gene; V was cut back by 3 bases and J by 7 bases. The germline V gene has CDR1 LGHNA and CDR2 YNFKEQ. CDR3 DNA: TGTGCCAGCAGCCATCCCACGACAGGGCACGGTGGCTACACCTTC. Amino acids: CASSHPTTGHGGYTF.

This rearrangement joins TRBV2 to TRBJ2-7; D remains ambiguous. Germline V gives CDR1 SNHLY, CDR2 FYNNEI. CDR3 size: 15 residues. V shed 4 bases and J shed 1 base, with 14 bases lying between them. The CDR3 spells CASSGSSFGSYEQYF. As DNA, the CDR3 is TGTGCCAGCAGTGGCTCGAGTTTTGGGTCCTACGAGCAGTACTTC.

V is TRBV5-6 and J is TRBJ2-5; 9 nucleotides line up with TRBD1. Germline trimming cut 4 bases from V and 4 bases from J; bases unmatched to any gene: 8. Germline assignment: CDR1 SGHDT and CDR2 YYEEEE. The CDR3 spans 15 residues. The CDR3 DNA is TGTGCCAGCAGCGGCACAGGGGGCAAAGGAGAGACCCAGTACTTC. Translating gives CASSGTGGKGETQYF.

As for this clone: This same CDR3 is encoded by further DNA sequences in the sample. The chain uses TRBV6-5 and TRBJ2-7; TRBD2 aligns across 12 bases. This CDR3 contains 14 residues. Germline assignment: CDR1 MNHEY and CDR2 SVGAGI. The V and J ends lost 6 bases and 2 bases, in that order; junction bases with no gene match: 2. The CDR3 here is CASSRLAGAYEQYF. The CDR3 nucleotides are TGTGCCAGCAGCCGACTAGCGGGAGCCTACGAGCAGTACTTC.

This clone was observed a handful of times. The rearrangement links TRBV25-1 to TRBJ1-5; D remains ambiguous. This CDR3 has 13 residues. V was clipped by 8 bases and J by 2 bases, with 10 bases between them. Looked up from germline, CDR1 is MGHDK and CDR2 is SYGVNS. Here the CDR3 reads CASAFQGNQPQHF. In nucleotides, the CDR3 is TGTGCCAGCGCATTCCAGGGCAATCAGCCCCAGCATTTT. Filled out from reference TRBV25-1 and TRBJ1-5, the complete variable domain reads EADIYQTPRYLVIGTGKKITLECSQTMGHDKMYWYQQDPGMELHLIHYSYGVNSTEKGDLSSESTVSRIRTEHFPLTLESARPSHTSQYLCASAFQGNQPQHFGDGTRLSIL.

V is TRBV6-6 and J is TRBJ2-1; tentative D call: TRBD2 (5 bases). The length of the CDR3 is 12 residues. V lost 2 bases to trimming and J lost 6 bases, with 5 bases between them. Per germline, CDR1 MNHNY and CDR2 SVGAGI (reference sequence). This chain's CDR3 is CASSYEGNEQFF. DNA for the CDR3: TGTGCCAGCAGTTACGAGGGCAATGAGCAGTTCTTC.

This chain joins TRBV28 and TRBJ1-1; 8 bases match TRBD1. CDR1 is MDHEN, CDR2 SYDVKM, per germline. The junction had 5 bases not matched to a gene; V was cut back by 5 bases and J by 3 bases. The CDR3 loop spans 14 amino acids. The CDR3 nucleotides read TGTGCCAGCAGTCCACCGACAGGGGACACTGAAGCTTTCTTT. As protein: CASSPPTGDTEAFF.

In the case of this clone: This specimen includes other DNA sequences encoding the same CDR3. V is TRBV5-1 and J is TRBJ2-5, with 12 bases lining up with TRBD2. This CDR3 is 15 amino acids long. CDR1 and CDR2 (germline): SGHRS, YFSETQ. The ends lost 2 bases at V and 4 bases at J; junction bases unmatched: 3. CDR3 amino acids: CASSLALAGGETQYF. CDR3 bases: TGCGCCAGCAGCTTAGCACTAGCGGGAGGAGAGACCCAGTACTTC.

This clone was found a few times. The chain carries TRBV7-6 and TRBJ1-5; D not certain. This CDR3 has 15 residues. Germline CDR1 is SGHVS and CDR2 is FNYEAQ. V lost 4 bases to trimming and J lost 2 bases, with 12 bases between them. The CDR3 reads CASSSLLGGNQPQHF. The CDR3 region has the DNA TGTGCCAGCAGCTCCCTCCTAGGAGGCAATCAGCCCCAGCATTTT.

In this sample, this clone turned up a few times. The rearrangement joins TRBV29-1 to TRBJ2-1; TRBD2 is a possible D gene (5 bases). Germline V gives CDR1 SQVTM, CDR2 ANQGSEA. V was shortened by 3 bases and J by 0 bases, with 9 bases between the two germline ends. CDR3 length: 14 residues. The chain's CDR3 is CSVDGESSYNEQFF. The CDR3 DNA reads TGCAGCGTTGATGGGGAGAGCTCCTACAATGAGCAGTTCTTC.

The V call is TRBV29-1, the J call TRBJ2-1; D might be TRBD1 or TRBD2, each matching 6 bases. This CDR3 comprises 12 residues. V lost 7 bases, J lost 5 bases, and 12 bases lay in between. Per the germline V gene, CDR1 is SQVTM and CDR2 is ANQGSEA. The CDR3 nucleotides read TGCAGCGGAAACAGGGAGGACAATGAGCAGTTCTTC. Translation: CSGNREDNEQFF.

The chain recombines TRBV7-2 with TRBJ2-7; possibly TRBD1 or TRBD2 for D (5 bases each). This CDR3 has 13 amino acids. Trimming cost V 5 bases and J 1 base, with 9 bases left between them. Germline CDR1 is SGHTA and CDR2 is FQGNSA. The CDR3 reads CASSEGRSYEQYF. CDR3 sequence (DNA): TGTGCCAGCAGCGAGGGGAGATCCTACGAGCAGTACTTC. The full variable domain, completed using reference TRBV7-2 and TRBJ2-7, is GAGVSQSPSNKVTEKGKDVELRCDPISGHTALYWYRQSLGQGLEFLIYFQGNSAPDKSGLPSDRFSAERTGGSVSTLTIQRTQQEDSAVYLCASSEGRSYEQYFGPGTRLTVT.

V gene TRBV5-1 combines with J gene TRBJ2-7, with D perhaps TRBD2 (7 bases). CDR3 length: 16 residues. Trimming removed 4 bases at V and 6 bases at J, with 23 bases between. Looked up from germline, CDR1 is SGHRS and CDR2 is YFSETQ. The CDR3: CASSQGGGSLPREQYF. The CDR3 DNA is TGCGCCAGCAGCCAGGGAGGGGGGTCCCTACCTCGCGAGCAGTACTTC.

A single count supports this clone. The J gene is TRBJ2-1, the V gene TRBV6-1; D ambiguous. Germline CDR1 reads MNHNS; CDR2 reads SASEGT. CDR3 length: 15 amino acids. V dropped 0 bases and J dropped 2 bases, with 8 bases sitting between them. DNA of the CDR3: TGTGCCAGCAGTGAAGCCCGCATGACCTACAATGAGCAGTTCTTC. As protein: CASSEARMTYNEQFF.

The count of this clone is one. The CDR3 nucleotides are TGTGCCAGCAGCGTAGGGGCCTTAGGGTACAATGAGCAGTTCTTC. Translation: CASSVGALGYNEQFF. The chain carries TRBV9 and TRBJ2-1; no clear D gene. The germline V gene has CDR1 SGDLS and CDR2 YYNGEE. Trimming shortened V by 0 bases and J by 4 bases, and 11 bases separated the two germline ends. The CDR3 runs to 15 residues. Full variable domain (outside the CDR3, taken from reference TRBV9 and TRBJ2-1): DSGVTQTPKHLITATGQRVTLRCSPRSGDLSVYWYQQSLDQGLQFLIQYYNGEERAKGNILERFSAQQFPDLHSELNLSSLELGDSALYFCASSVGALGYNEQFFGPGTRLTVL.

This sequence joins TRBV4-2 and TRBJ1-5; D is possibly TRBD1 (5 bases). The V and J ends lost 1 base and 7 bases respectively, with 11 bases between them. This CDR3 has 14 amino acids. CDR1 and CDR2 from the germline V gene are LGHNA and YNFKEQ. The CDR3 sequence: CASSQVGARQPQHF. In DNA, the CDR3 is TGTGCCAGCAGCCAAGTTGGGGCGAGGCAGCCCCAGCATTTT.